This T cell receptor (beta chain) was documented in a study of technical replicates of blood from four donors (dated 2017 in TCRdb). Libraries were constructed by the immunoSEQ multiplex PCR assay. TCRdb took over this immuneACCESS table, retaining in-frame rearrangements with V and J assigned. Such tables are incomplete; in checked studies, under half of the missing clones stem from an unresolved V gene, and the remainder is unexplained. The sample contains fewer than 65,000 clones, around 87% of them found a single time. The top ten clonotypes cover around 4.9% of the sample. The germline V gene supplies CDR1 ENHRY and CDR2 SYGVKD. The cysteine opens and the phenylalanine closes a CDR3 of 20 amino acids. The read is trimmed to its CDR3 DNA, 60 bases read in frame from base 1. V is pruned by 7 bases and J by 1 base, leaving 17 bases of the junction without a gene match. For this clone: Its antigen is not yet known. Base qualities are not recorded, but no much larger clone differs from it by a single base.

The clonotype comes from a human donor in good health. Some clones in this sample may be carry-over from other donors' samples. The sequence links TRBV10-3 to TRBJ2-7; 15 bases in the junction line up with TRBD2. Specimen: PBMCs. This receptor carries the CDR3 CAIKSSPGTSGGKESYEQYF. The DNA sequence follows: TGTGCCATCAAATCTTCCCCCGGGACTAGCGGGGGGAAAGAGTCCTACGAGCAGTACTTC.